Each of the 23 T cell receptor beta chains below was sequenced from the same sample in a study of blood T cell repertoires in COVID-19 (dated by TCRdb to about 2020). Libraries were made using the immunoSEQ multiplex PCR assay. TCRdb retrieved this table from immuneACCESS and kept in-frame rearrangements only. Not all clones are present; in checked studies, unresolved V genes account for under half, and no reason is known for the remainder. Recorded for this sample are approximately 69,000 clones; around 91% of them occurred a single time. The ten largest clones take up about 5% of the sample. The source material was peripheral blood. The source of these receptors is a middle-aged man with acute or convalescent COVID-19.

V usage is TRBV3-1 (or the pseudogene TRBV3-2) and J usage is TRBJ1-5; 8 bases map to TRBD1. The CDR3 is 15 residues long. CDR1 and CDR2 from the germline V gene are LGHDT and YNNKEL (reference sequence). With 0 bases clipped from V and 5 bases from J, the junction kept 3 bases outside the gene matches. The CDR3 loop reads CASSQDVTGDQPQHF. The CDR3 DNA reads as TGTGCCAGCAGCCAAGATGTGACAGGGGATCAGCCCCAGCATTTT.

The gene calls are TRBV15 and TRBJ2-1; D is uncertain. This CDR3 is 19 amino acids long. Trimming cost V 0 bases and J 2 bases, with 20 bases left between them. The germline V gene encodes CDR1 LNHNV and CDR2 YYDKDF (reference sequence). The CDR3 protein is CATSRDRRRQESTYNEQFF. The CDR3 nucleotides read TGTGCCACCAGCAGAGATAGAAGGCGGCAAGAATCCACCTACAATGAGCAGTTCTTC.

J is TRBJ2-2 and V is TRBV5-1, with D possibly matching TRBD1 (6 bases). Per the germline V gene, CDR1 is SGHRS and CDR2 is YFSETQ. Between the trimmed V and J ends, which lost 6 bases and 4 bases, there was a span of 13 bases. The CDR3 sequence is 14 residues long. The CDR3 DNA sequence: TGCGCCAGCAAAGGACAAGGGGGCACCGGGGAGCTGTTTTTT. Its protein is CASKGQGGTGELFF.

The gene calls are TRBV3-1 (or the pseudogene TRBV3-2) and TRBJ2-1, with a weak D call TRBD1 (6 bases). V lost 2 bases to trimming and J lost 2 bases, with 7 bases between them. CDR1 and CDR2 from the germline V gene are LGHDT and YNNKEL (reference sequence). This CDR3 is built from 14 residues. The DNA of the CDR3 is TGTGCCAGCAGCCAACAGGGGACCTACAATGAGCAGTTCTTC. It encodes CASSQQGTYNEQFF.

In its sample, this clone was seen a few times. The chain recombines TRBV10-3 with TRBJ1-5, with D possibly TRBD1 on 5 matching bases. The V end was cut by 2 bases, the J end by 3 bases, with 11 bases between. Germline V CDR1 and CDR2: ENHRY, SYGVKD. CDR3 length equals 15 residues. DNA of the CDR3: TGTGCCATCAGTGAGGGCCAGGGTGACAATCAGCCCCAGCATTTT. It encodes CAISEGQGDNQPQHF.

Concerning this clone: Other DNA sequences in the sample encode the same CDR3. The chain uses TRBV11-2 and TRBJ2-1; 11 positions match TRBD2. The germline V gene encodes CDR1 SGHAT and CDR2 FQNNGV. The CDR3 loop spans 12 amino acids. CDR3: CAVAGGYNEQFF. CDR3 nucleotides: TGTGCTGTAGCGGGAGGGTACAATGAGCAGTTCTTC.

This chain links TRBV27 with TRBJ1-2; possibly TRBD1 for D (5 bases). V was trimmed by 0 bases and J by 4 bases, leaving 12 bases between them. There are 15 residues in the CDR3. Germline CDR1 reads MNHEY; CDR2 reads SMNVEV (reference sequence). The chain's CDR3 is CASSLSGQGFYGYTF. CDR3 DNA sequence: TGTGCCAGCAGTTTATCGGGGCAGGGATTCTATGGCTACACCTTC.

This clone was counted between two and nine times. The V and J genes are TRBV7-2 and TRBJ2-7, with a weak D call TRBD2 (6 bases). The germline CDR1 and CDR2 sequences are SGHTA and FQGNSA. This CDR3 is 15 amino acids long. The ends were cut back, 1 base at V and 6 bases at J, with 16 bases in the middle. The CDR3 region is CASSLVGTGELEQYF. The DNA for the CDR3 is TGTGCCAGCAGCTTAGTGGGGACTGGGGAACTCGAGCAGTACTTC.

The J gene is TRBJ1-1, the V gene TRBV6-6; TRBD1 agrees at 8 bases. V trimming: 2 bases; J trimming: 1 base; junction bases outside the gene matches: 0. The CDR3 totals 14 residues. From germline, CDR1 is MNHNY and CDR2 SVGAGI (reference sequence). This chain's CDR3 is CASSYDRGNTEAFF. The CDR3, as DNA: TGTGCCAGCAGTTACGACAGGGGGAACACTGAAGCTTTCTTT.

The rearrangement links TRBV19 to TRBJ1-1, with 10 positions matching TRBD1. The germline CDR1 and CDR2 sequences are LNHDA and SQIVND (reference sequence). Trimming took 3 bases from V and 5 from J; bases not matched to a gene: 3. The CDR3 consists of 14 residues. CDR3 residues: CASSMGQGKTEAFF. CDR3 bases: TGTGCCAGTAGTATGGGACAGGGGAAAACTGAAGCTTTCTTT.

The genes are TRBV7-2 and TRBJ2-6, with no clear D. Germline CDR1 SGHTA, CDR2 FQGNSA. This CDR3 comprises 15 residues. V was pared by 3 bases and J by 0 bases, with 6 bases between. CDR3: CASSFPGSGANVLTF. Written as DNA, the CDR3 is TGTGCCAGCAGCTTCCCGGGCTCTGGGGCCAACGTCCTGACTTTC.

The V call is TRBV7-2, the J call TRBJ2-4; TRBD1 matches at 8 bases. Germline V gene data show CDR1 as SGHTA and CDR2 as FQGNSA. The CDR3 totals 15 residues. Germline trimming cut 5 bases from V and 1 base from J; bases unmatched to any gene: 4. The CDR3, as DNA: TGTGCCAGCAGCCCCCGACAGGGGGCCAAAAACATTCAGTACTTC. Translation gives CASSPRQGAKNIQYF.

The V and J genes are TRBV10-3 and TRBJ2-7, with 14 bases fitting TRBD2. Trimming cost V 7 bases and J 7 bases; bases outside gene matches: 6. The germline gives CDR1 ENHRY, CDR2 SYGVKD. The CDR3 length is 14 residues. DNA of the CDR3: TGTGCCATCAACGGACTAGCGGGAGGACAAGAGCAGTACTTC. It translates to CAINGLAGGQEQYF.

The J gene is TRBJ1-1, the V gene TRBV27, with 9 bases lining up with TRBD1. This CDR3 comprises 14 residues. V gave up 5 bases and J gave up 8 bases; unmatched junction bases: 9. In germline, CDR1 is MNHEY, CDR2 SMNVEV (reference sequence). The CDR3 here is CASSTGQGMEEAFF. The CDR3 DNA is TGTGCCAGCAGTACAGGACAGGGGATGGAGGAAGCTTTCTTT.

The J gene is TRBJ2-7, the V gene TRBV3-1 (or the pseudogene TRBV3-2); 8 positions match TRBD2. V lost 1 base and J lost 2; bases outside the gene matches: 1. CDR3 length equals 14 residues. In germline, CDR1 is LGHDT, CDR2 YNNKEL (reference sequence). The CDR3 region is CASSQGSGAYEQYF. In nucleotides, the CDR3 is TGTGCCAGCAGCCAAGGTAGCGGGGCCTACGAGCAGTACTTC.

The genes are TRBV25-1 and TRBJ1-2; tentative D call: TRBD1 (6 bases). Trimming took off 5 bases at V and 4 bases at J, with 17 bases between the two ends. CDR1 is MGHDK, CDR2 SYGVNS, per germline. This CDR3 region has 15 residues. The DNA of the CDR3 is TGTGCCAGCAGTCTGGCCGGGACAACGATCTATGGCTACACCTTC. Translating gives CASSLAGTTIYGYTF.

V and J are TRBV30 and TRBJ2-5; D is possibly TRBD1 (6 bases). V was pared by 4 bases and J by 1 base, with 10 bases between. The CDR3 spans 13 residues. CDR1 and CDR2 from the germline V gene are GTSNPN and SVGIG (reference sequence). In DNA form, the CDR3 reads TGTGCCTGGAAACGCAGGGGCCAAGAGACCCAGTACTTC. Amino acid sequence: CAWKRRGQETQYF.

The genes are TRBV2 and TRBJ1-6; 8 positions match TRBD1. CDR1 and CDR2 from the germline V gene are SNHLY and FYNNEI. The CDR3 consists of 14 residues. V lost 6 bases to trimming and J lost 5 bases; unmatched junction nucleotides: 3. The CDR3 here is CASSRTGNNSPLHF. As DNA, the CDR3 is TGTGCCAGCAGCCGGACAGGGAATAATTCACCCCTCCACTTT. Variable domain in full (rest from reference TRBV2 and TRBJ1-6): EPEVTQTPSHQVTQMGQEVILRCVPISNHLYFYWYRQILGQKVEFLVSFYNNEISEKSEIFDDQFSVERPDGSNFTLKIRSTKLEDSAMYFCASSRTGNNSPLHFGNGTRLTVT.

The chain has TRBV27 and TRBJ1-5, with D hard to call. Germline V lookup: CDR1 MNHEY, CDR2 SMNVEV (reference sequence). The CDR3 runs to 14 residues. Trimming removed 3 bases at V and 6 bases at J, with 12 bases between. CDR3 sequence: CASSLTGTGQPQHF. The CDR3 DNA reads TGTGCCAGCAGTTTGACCGGCACGGGTCAGCCCCAGCATTTT.

In its sample, this clone was seen once. V usage is TRBV2 and J usage is TRBJ1-1; 10 bases map to TRBD1. Trimming took 3 bases from V and 6 from J; bases not matched to a gene: 7. Germline values: CDR1 SNHLY, CDR2 FYNNEI. The length of the CDR3 is 15 residues. This chain's CDR3 is CASSEGGDRGSEAFF. For the CDR3, the DNA is TGTGCCAGCAGTGAGGGGGGGGACAGGGGCTCTGAAGCTTTCTTT.

This chain connects TRBV12-5 to TRBJ1-1, with a possible D match to TRBD1 (6 bases). Trimming stripped 1 base from V and 1 base from J, with 16 bases between. Germline V gene sequence: CDR1 LGHNT, CDR2 FRNRAP. The CDR3 covers 17 residues. CDR3 in amino acids: CASGLATQGPGNTEAFF. The CDR3 region has the DNA TGTGCTAGTGGTTTGGCGACACAGGGCCCTGGGAACACTGAAGCTTTCTTT.

This clone was observed once. The genes are TRBV6-5 and TRBJ1-5; perhaps TRBD1 as D (6 bases). This CDR3 spans 14 amino acids. The V end was cut by 8 bases, the J end by 2 bases, with 13 bases between. CDR1 and CDR2 from the germline V gene are MNHEY and SVGAGI. The CDR3 loop is CASGKQGGNQPQHF. CDR3 nucleotides: TGTGCCAGCGGGAAACAGGGCGGCAATCAGCCCCAGCATTTT.

The chain has TRBV5-1 and TRBJ2-7, with TRBD2 matching 8 bases. Germline CDR1 and CDR2: SGHRS and YFSETQ. This CDR3 contains 15 residues. Unmatched junction bases numbered 11, after V lost 4 bases and J lost 5 bases. The CDR3 loop reads CASSPEASGLDEQYF. DNA of the CDR3: TGCGCCAGCAGCCCCGAGGCTAGCGGGTTGGACGAGCAGTACTTC. Full variable domain (remainder filled in from reference TRBV5-1 and TRBJ2-7): KAGVTQTPRYLIKTRGQQVTLSCSPISGHRSVSWYQQTPGQGLQFLFEYFSETQRNKGNFPGRFSGRQFSNSRSEMNVSTLELGDSALYLCASSPEASGLDEQYFGPGTRLTVT.